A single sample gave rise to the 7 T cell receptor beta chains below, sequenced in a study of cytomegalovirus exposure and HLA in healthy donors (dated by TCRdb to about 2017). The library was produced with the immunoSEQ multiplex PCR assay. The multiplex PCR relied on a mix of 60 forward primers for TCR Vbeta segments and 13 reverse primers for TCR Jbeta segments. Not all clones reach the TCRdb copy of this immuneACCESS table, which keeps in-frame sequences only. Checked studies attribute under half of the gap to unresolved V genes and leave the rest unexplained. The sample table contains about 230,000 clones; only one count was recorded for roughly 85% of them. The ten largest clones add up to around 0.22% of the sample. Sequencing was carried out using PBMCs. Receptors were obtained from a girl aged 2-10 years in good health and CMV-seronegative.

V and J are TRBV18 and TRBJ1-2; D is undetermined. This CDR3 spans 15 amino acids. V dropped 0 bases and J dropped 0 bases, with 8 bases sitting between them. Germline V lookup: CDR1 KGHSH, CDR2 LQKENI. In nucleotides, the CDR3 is TGTGCCAGCTCACCACCTGAACAGCCTAACTATGGCTACACCTTC. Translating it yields CASSPPEQPNYGYTF.

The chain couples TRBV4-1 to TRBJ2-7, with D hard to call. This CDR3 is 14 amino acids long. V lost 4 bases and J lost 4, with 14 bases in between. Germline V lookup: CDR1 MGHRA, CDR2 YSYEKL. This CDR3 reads CASSPTAPPYEQYF. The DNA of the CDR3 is TGCGCCAGCAGCCCAACAGCCCCACCGTACGAGCAGTACTTC.

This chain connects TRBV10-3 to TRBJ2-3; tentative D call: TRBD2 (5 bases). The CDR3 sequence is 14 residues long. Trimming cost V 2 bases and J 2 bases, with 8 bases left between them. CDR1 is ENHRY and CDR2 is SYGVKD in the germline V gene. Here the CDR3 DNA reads TGTGCCATCAGTGAGGGACTTCCCACAGATACGCAGTATTTT. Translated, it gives CAISEGLPTDTQYF.

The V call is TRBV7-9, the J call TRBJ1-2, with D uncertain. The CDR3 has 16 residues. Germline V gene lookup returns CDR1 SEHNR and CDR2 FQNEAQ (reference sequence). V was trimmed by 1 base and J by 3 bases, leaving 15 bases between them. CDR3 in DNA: TGTGCCAGCAGCTTAGTTCTCCAGGAGGGTGACTATGGCTACACCTTC. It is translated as CASSLVLQEGDYGYTF.

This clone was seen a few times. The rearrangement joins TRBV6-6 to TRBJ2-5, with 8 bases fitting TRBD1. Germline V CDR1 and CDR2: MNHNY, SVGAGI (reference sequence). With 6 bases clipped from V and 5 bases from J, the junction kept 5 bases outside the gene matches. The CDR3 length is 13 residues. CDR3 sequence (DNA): TGTGCCAGCAGGGACAGGGTATGGGAGACCCAGTACTTC. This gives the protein CASRDRVWETQYF.

The CDR3, as DNA: TGCAGCGTCAAACAGGAGATCACAGATACGCAGTATTTT. Encoded protein: CSVKQEITDTQYF. The chain couples TRBV29-1 to TRBJ2-3, with D maybe TRBD1 (5 bases). Germline loops: CDR1 SQVTM, CDR2 ANQGSEA. Trimming shortened V by 6 bases and J by 2 bases, and 12 bases separated the two germline ends. This CDR3 has 13 residues.

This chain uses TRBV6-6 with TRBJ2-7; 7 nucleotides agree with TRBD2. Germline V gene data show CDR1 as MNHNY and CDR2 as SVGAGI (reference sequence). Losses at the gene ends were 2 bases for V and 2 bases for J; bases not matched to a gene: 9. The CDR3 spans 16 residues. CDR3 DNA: TGTGCCAGCAGTTACGAGGTCGTAGCGGGTACCTACGAGCAGTACTTC. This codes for CASSYEVVAGTYEQYF.